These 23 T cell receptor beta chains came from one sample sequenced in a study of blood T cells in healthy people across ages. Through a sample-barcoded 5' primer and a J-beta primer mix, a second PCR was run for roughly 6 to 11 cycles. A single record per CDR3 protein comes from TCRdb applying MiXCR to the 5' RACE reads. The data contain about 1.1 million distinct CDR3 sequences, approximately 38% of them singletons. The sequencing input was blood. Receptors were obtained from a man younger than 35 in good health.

The CDR3 DNA is TGTGCCAGCAGCTTAGCCCCAGCGACCATGAACACTGAAGCTTTCTTT. It translates to CASSLAPATMNTEAFF. This sequence joins TRBV7-9 and TRBJ1-1; D unresolved. The length of the CDR3 is 16 residues. Germline values: CDR1 SEHNR, CDR2 FQNEAQ (reference sequence). The V gene lost 0 bases and the J gene lost 0 bases, with 11 bases spanning the gap.

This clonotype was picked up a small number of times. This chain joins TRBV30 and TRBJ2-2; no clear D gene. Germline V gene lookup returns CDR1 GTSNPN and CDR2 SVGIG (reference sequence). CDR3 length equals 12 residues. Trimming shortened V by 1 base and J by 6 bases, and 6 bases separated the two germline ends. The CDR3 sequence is CAWSGVPGELFF. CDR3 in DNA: TGTGCCTGGAGTGGGGTTCCCGGGGAGCTGTTTTTT.

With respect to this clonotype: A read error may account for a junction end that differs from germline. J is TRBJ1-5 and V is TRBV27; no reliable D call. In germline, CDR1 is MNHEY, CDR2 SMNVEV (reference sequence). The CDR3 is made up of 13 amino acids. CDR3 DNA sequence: TGTGTCAGCAGTTTCCGGAGAGACCGGCCCCAGCATTTT. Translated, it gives CVSSFRRDRPQHF.

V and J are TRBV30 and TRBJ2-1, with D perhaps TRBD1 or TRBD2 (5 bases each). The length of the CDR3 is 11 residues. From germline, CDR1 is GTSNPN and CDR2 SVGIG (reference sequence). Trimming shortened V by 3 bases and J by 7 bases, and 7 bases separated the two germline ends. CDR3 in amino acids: CAWRWGNEQFF. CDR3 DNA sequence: TGTGCCTGGAGGTGGGGGAATGAGCAGTTCTTC.

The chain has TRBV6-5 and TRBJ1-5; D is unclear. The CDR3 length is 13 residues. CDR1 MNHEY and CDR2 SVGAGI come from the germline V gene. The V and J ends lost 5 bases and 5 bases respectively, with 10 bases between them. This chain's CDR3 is CASSGREYQPQHF. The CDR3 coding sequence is TGTGCCAGCAGTGGACGGGAATATCAGCCCCAGCATTTT.

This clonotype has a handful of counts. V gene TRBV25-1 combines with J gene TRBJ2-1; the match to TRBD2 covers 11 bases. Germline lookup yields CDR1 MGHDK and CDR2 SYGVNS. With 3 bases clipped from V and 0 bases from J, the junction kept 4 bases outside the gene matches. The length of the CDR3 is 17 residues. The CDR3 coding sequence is TGTGCCAGCAGTGAGACTAGCGGGGTTCCCTCCTACAATGAGCAGTTCTTC. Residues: CASSETSGVPSYNEQFF.

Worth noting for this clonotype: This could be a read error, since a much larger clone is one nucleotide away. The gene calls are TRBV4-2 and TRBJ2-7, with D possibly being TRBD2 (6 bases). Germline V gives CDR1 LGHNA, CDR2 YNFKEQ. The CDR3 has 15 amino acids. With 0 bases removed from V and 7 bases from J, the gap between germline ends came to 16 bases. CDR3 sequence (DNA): TGTGCCAGCAGCCAAGAACTAGCAGAATACAATGAGCAGTACTTC. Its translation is CASSQELAEYNEQYF.

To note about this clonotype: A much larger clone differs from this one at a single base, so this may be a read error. The CDR3 here is CTSSWDSTDTQYF. CDR3 bases: TGTACCAGCAGCTGGGACAGCACAGATACGCAGTATTTT. J is TRBJ2-3 and V is TRBV27; D is perhaps TRBD1 or TRBD2 (5 bases each). CDR1 is MNHEY, CDR2 SMNVEV, per germline (reference sequence). The CDR3 length is 13 residues.

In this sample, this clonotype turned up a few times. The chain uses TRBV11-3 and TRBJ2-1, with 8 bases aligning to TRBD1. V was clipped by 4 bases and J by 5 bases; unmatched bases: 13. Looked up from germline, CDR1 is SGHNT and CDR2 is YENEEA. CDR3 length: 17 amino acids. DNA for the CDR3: TGTGCCAGCAGCTCCCGGACAGGGACGGCCCTAAACAATGAGCAGTTCTTC. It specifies CASSSRTGTALNNEQFF. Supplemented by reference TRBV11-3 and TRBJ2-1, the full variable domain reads EAGVVQSPRYKIIEKKQPVAFWCNPISGHNTLYWYLQNLGQGPELLIRYENEEAVDDSQLPKDRFSAERLKGVDSTLKIQPAELGDSAVYLCASSSRTGTALNNEQFFGPGTRLTVL.

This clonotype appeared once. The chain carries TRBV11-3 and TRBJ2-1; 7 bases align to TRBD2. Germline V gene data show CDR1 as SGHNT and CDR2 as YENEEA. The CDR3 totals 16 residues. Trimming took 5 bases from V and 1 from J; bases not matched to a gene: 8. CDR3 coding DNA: TGTGCCAGCAGCCCCAACCGGGGGGTTTCCTACAATGAGCAGTTCTTC. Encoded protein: CASSPNRGVSYNEQFF.

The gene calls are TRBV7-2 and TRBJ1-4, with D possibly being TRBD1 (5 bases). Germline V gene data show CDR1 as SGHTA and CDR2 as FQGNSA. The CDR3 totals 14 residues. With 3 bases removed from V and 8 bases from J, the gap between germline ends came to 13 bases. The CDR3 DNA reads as TGTGCCAGCAGCTTGAGTACAGGAGACGAAAAACTGTTTTTT. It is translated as CASSLSTGDEKLFF.

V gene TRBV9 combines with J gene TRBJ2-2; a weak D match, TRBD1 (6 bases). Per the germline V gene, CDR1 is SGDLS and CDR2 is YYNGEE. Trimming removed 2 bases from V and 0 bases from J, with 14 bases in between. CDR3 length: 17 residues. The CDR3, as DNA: TGTGCCAGCAGCGTTCCGGACAGAGAAGCGAACACCGGGGAGCTGTTTTTT. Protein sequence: CASSVPDREANTGELFF.

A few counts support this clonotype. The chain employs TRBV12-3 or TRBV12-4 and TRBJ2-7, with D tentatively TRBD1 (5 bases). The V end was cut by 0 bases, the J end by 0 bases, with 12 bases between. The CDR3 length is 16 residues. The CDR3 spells CASSLAETVSSYEQYF. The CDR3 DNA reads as TGTGCCAGCAGTTTAGCGGAGACAGTGAGCTCCTACGAGCAGTACTTC.

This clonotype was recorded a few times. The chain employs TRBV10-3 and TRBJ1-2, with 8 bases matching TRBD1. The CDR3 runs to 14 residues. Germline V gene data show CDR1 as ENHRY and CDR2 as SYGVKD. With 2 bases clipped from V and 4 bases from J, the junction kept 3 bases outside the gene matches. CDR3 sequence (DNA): TGTGCCATCAGTGAGCCCGGACAGGGCTATGGCTACACCTTC. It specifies CAISEPGQGYGYTF.

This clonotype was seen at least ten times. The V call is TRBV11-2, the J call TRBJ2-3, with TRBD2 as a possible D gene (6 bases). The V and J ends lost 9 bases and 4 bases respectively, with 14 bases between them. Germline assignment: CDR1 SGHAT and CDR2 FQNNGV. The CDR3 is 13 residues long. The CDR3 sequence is CASLRPGADTQYF. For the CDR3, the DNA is TGTGCCAGTCTTCGTCCGGGGGCAGATACGCAGTATTTT. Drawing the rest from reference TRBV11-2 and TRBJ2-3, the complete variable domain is EAGVAQSPRYKIIEKRQSVAFWCNPISGHATLYWYQQILGQGPKLLIQFQNNGVVDDSQLPKDRFSAERLKGVDSTLKIQPAKLEDSAVYLCASLRPGADTQYFGPGTRLTVL.

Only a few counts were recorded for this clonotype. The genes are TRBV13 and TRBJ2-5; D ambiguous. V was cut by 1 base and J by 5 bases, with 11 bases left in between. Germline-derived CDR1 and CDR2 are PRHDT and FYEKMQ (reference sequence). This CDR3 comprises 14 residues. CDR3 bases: TGTGCCAGCAGCTTAGCGAACCAAGAGGAGACCCAGTACTTC. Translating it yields CASSLANQEETQYF.

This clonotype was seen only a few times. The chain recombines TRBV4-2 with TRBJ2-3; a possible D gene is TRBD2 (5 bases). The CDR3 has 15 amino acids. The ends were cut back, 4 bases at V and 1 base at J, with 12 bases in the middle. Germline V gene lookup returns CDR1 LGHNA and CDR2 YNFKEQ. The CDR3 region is CASSPGPGGTDTQYF. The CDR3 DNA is TGTGCCAGCAGCCCCGGACCCGGGGGCACAGATACGCAGTATTTT.

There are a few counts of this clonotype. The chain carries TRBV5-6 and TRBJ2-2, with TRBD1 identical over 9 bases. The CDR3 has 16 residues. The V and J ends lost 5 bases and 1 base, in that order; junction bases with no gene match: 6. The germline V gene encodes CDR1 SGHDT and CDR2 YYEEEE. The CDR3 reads CASRYWGQGNTGELFF. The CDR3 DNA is TGTGCCAGCAGATACTGGGGACAGGGGAACACCGGGGAGCTGTTTTTT. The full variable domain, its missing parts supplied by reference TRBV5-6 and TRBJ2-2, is DAGVTQSPTHLIKTRGQQVTLRCSPKSGHDTVSWYQQALGQGPQFIFQYYEEEERQRGNFPDRFSGHQFPNYSSELNVNALLLGDSALYLCASRYWGQGNTGELFFGEGSRLTVL.

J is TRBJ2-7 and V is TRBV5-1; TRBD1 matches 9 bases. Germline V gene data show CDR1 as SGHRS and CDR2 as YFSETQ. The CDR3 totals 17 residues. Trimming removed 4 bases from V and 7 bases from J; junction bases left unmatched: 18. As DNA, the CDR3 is TGCGCCAGCAGCCCATGGGGTGAGGGACAGGGAATGAATGAGCAGTACTTC. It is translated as CASSPWGEGQGMNEQYF.

Written as DNA, the CDR3 is TGCGCGACAACGACAGGAGTCTACGAGCAGTACTTC. Encoded protein: CATTTGVYEQYF. This chain connects TRBV20-1 to TRBJ2-7; possibly TRBD1 for D (6 bases). The CDR3 is 12 residues long. Germline assignment: CDR1 DFQATT and CDR2 SNEGSKA (reference sequence).

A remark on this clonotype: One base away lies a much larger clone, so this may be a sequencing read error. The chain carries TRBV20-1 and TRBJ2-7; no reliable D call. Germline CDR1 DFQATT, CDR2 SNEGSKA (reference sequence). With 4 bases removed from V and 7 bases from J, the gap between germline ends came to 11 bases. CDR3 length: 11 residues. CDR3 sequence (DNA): TGCAGTGCTAAGGTGATCAATGAGCAGTACTTC. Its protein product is CSAKVINEQYF.

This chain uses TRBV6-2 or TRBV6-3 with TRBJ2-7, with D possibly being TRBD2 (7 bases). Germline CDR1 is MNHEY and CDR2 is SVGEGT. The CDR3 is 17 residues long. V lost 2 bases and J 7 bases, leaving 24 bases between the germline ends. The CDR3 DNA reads TGTGCCAGCAGTTACAACCCGGGGAGGGCCGGGGACAATGAGCAGTACTTC. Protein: CASSYNPGRAGDNEQYF.

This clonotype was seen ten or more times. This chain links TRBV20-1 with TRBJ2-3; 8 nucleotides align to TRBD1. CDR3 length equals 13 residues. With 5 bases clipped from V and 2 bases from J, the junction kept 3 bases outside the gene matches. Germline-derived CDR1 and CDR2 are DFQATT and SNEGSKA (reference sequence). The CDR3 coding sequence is TGCAGTGCTCGACAGGGGTTCACAGATACGCAGTATTTT. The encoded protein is CSARQGFTDTQYF.